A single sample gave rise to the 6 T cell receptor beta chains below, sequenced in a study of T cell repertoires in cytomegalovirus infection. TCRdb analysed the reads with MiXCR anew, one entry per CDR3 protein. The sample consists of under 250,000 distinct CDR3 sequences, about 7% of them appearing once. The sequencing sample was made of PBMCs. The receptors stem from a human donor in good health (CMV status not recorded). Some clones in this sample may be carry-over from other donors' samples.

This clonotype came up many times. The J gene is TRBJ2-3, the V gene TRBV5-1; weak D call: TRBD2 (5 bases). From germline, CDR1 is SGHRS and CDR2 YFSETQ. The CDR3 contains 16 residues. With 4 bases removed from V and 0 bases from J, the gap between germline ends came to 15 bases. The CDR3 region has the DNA TGCGCCAGCAGCCCCTCTCCGCGGGTTAGCACAGATACGCAGTATTTT. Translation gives CASSPSPRVSTDTQYF.

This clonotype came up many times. The CDR3 DNA is TGTGCTAGTGGTTTGCGTCAGGCGGGAACTGAAGCTTTCTTT. Translated: CASGLRQAGTEAFF. The chain employs TRBV12-5 and TRBJ1-1; the D is unclear. CDR1 LGHNT and CDR2 FRNRAP come from the germline V gene. Trimming removed 2 bases at V and 5 bases at J, with 12 bases between. The CDR3 is 14 amino acids. Using reference TRBV12-5 and TRBJ1-1 for the parts outside the CDR3, the full variable domain is DARVTQTPRHKVTEMGQEVTMRCQPILGHNTVFWYRQTMMQGLELLAYFRNRAPLDDSGMPKDRFSAEMPDATLATLKIQPSEPRDSAVYFCASGLRQAGTEAFFGQGTRLTVV.

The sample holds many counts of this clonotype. CDR3 in DNA: TGTGCCAGCAGCCTACAAACGGGACAGGGGCGATATGGCTACACCTTC. Its translation is CASSLQTGQGRYGYTF. This chain connects TRBV7-2 to TRBJ1-2; 10 nucleotides align to TRBD1. The germline V gene encodes CDR1 SGHTA and CDR2 FQGNSA. The CDR3 extends over 16 amino acids. The ends lost 5 bases at V and 5 bases at J; junction bases unmatched: 11.

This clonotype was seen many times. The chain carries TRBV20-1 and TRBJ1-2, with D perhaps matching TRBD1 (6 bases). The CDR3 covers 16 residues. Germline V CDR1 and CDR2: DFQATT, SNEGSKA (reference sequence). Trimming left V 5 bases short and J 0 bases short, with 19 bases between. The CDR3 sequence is CSAGRSTGSANYGYTF. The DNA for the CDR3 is TGCAGTGCTGGGCGATCCACAGGGTCAGCTAACTATGGCTACACCTTC.

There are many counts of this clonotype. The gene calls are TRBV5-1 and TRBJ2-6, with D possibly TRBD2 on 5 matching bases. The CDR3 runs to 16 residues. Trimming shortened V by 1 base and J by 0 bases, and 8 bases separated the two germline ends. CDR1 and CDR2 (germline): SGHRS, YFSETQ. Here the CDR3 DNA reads TGCGCCAGCAGCTTGCCCCGGGACTCTGGGGCCAACGTCCTGACTTTC. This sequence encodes CASSLPRDSGANVLTF.

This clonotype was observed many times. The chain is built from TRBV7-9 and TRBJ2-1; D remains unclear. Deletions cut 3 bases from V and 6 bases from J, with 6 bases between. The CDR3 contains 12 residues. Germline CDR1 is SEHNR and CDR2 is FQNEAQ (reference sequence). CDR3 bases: TGTGCCAGCAGCTTTAAAATCAATGAGCAGTTCTTC. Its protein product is CASSFKINEQFF.